Shown below are 25 T cell receptor beta chains from a single sample sequenced in a study of cytomegalovirus exposure and HLA in healthy donors. PCR used 60 Vbeta primers and 13 Jbeta primers. Repertoires were generated with immunoSEQ multiplex PCR, while TCRdb's copy carries only in-frame clones and drops some. Of 130,000 to 150,000 clones listed, less than 85% are singletons. Sequenced input: PBMCs. All receptors derive from a man aged 35 to 55 in good health and CMV-seropositive.

This clone was recorded only once. Written as DNA, the CDR3 is TGTGCCAGCAGCTTAGAAGGGGTGAGCAATCAGCCCCAGCATTTT. Amino acids: CASSLEGVSNQPQHF. This chain joins TRBV7-9 and TRBJ1-5; the D gene is possibly TRBD1 (5 bases). Germline assignment: CDR1 SEHNR and CDR2 FQNEAQ (reference sequence). The CDR3 totals 15 residues. V lost 1 base to trimming and J lost 1 base, with 8 bases between them.

This chain joins TRBV7-2 and TRBJ2-4; 7 bases are a match to TRBD1. The length of the CDR3 is 16 residues. The J segment lost 0 bases and the V segment lost 5 bases, leaving 7 bases of the junction unmatched. Per the germline V gene, CDR1 is SGHTA and CDR2 is FQGNSA. The CDR3 spells CASSRDRARAKNIQYF. In DNA form, the CDR3 reads TGTGCCAGCAGCCGTGACAGGGCACGAGCCAAAAACATTCAGTACTTC. The full variable domain, in which reference TRBV7-2 and TRBJ2-4 provide the parts outside the CDR3, is GAGVSQSPSNKVTEKGKDVELRCDPISGHTALYWYRQSLGQGLEFLIYFQGNSAPDKSGLPSDRFSAERTGGSVSTLTIQRTQQEDSAVYLCASSRDRARAKNIQYFGAGTRLSVL.

This sequence joins TRBV6-1 and TRBJ2-7, with 7 bases that match TRBD2. The CDR3 is 15 residues long. J gave up 6 bases and V 8 bases, and 16 bases lay outside the gene matches. The germline V gene encodes CDR1 MNHNS and CDR2 SASEGT. As DNA, the CDR3 is TGTGCCAGCGGGCTAGCGGCTGCCCCGGGGGGCGAGCAGTACTTC. Protein product: CASGLAAAPGGEQYF.

This clone came up once. In nucleotides, the CDR3 is TGCAGCGTGGATCAGGGCACTGAAGCTTTCTTT. Its translation: CSVDQGTEAFF. V gene TRBV29-1 combines with J gene TRBJ1-1, with D tentatively TRBD1 (5 bases). In germline, CDR1 is SQVTM, CDR2 ANQGSEA. V was trimmed by 6 bases and J by 4 bases, leaving 9 bases between them. This CDR3 is 11 amino acids long. The complete variable domain, with remaining parts taken from reference TRBV29-1 and TRBJ1-1, reads SAVISQKPSRDICQRGTSLTIQCQVDSQVTMMFWYRQQPGQSLTLIATANQGSEATYESGFVIDKFPISRPNLTFSTLTVSNMSPEDSSIYLCSVDQGTEAFFGQGTRLTVV.

This clone was detected only once. This chain joins TRBV10-3 and TRBJ2-7; 12 bases agree with TRBD1. Germline loops: CDR1 ENHRY, CDR2 SYGVKD. CDR3 length: 15 amino acids. The V and J ends lost 6 bases and 5 bases, in that order; junction bases with no gene match: 8. This CDR3 reads CAIRDPGQGADEQYF. As DNA, the CDR3 is TGTGCCATCAGAGATCCGGGACAGGGGGCCGACGAGCAGTACTTC.

The V and J genes are TRBV5-1 and TRBJ2-1, with 8 bases that match TRBD2. The CDR3 consists of 14 residues. Germline CDR1 is SGHRS and CDR2 is YFSETQ. Trimming removed 0 bases from V and 8 bases from J; junction bases left unmatched: 4. CDR3 protein: CASSLARGEHEQFF. Here the CDR3 DNA reads TGCGCCAGCAGCTTGGCGCGGGGGGAGCATGAGCAGTTCTTC.

The J gene is TRBJ2-5, the V gene TRBV29-1, with D maybe TRBD1 (6 bases). V was shortened by 4 bases and J by 5 bases, with 17 bases between the two germline ends. CDR3 length equals 14 residues. Germline-derived CDR1 and CDR2 are SQVTM and ANQGSEA. The CDR3 DNA reads TGCAGCGTTGTAGAGGTGGGGGCAGGGGAGACCCAGTACTTC. Its translation is CSVVEVGAGETQYF.

The rearrangement uses TRBV28 and TRBJ2-7; D ambiguous. There are 15 residues in the CDR3. The V end was cut by 5 bases, the J end by 2 bases, with 16 bases between. The germline CDR1 and CDR2 sequences are MDHEN and SYDVKM. The CDR3 reads CASSLTPGQTYEQYF. DNA for the CDR3: TGTGCCAGCAGTCTAACCCCTGGGCAGACCTACGAGCAGTACTTC.

The V gene is TRBV7-2, the J gene TRBJ2-7, with 10 bases aligning to TRBD1. V shed 2 bases, J shed 3 bases, and the junction held 4 bases outside the gene matches. The germline CDR1 and CDR2 sequences are SGHTA and FQGNSA. This CDR3 has 15 amino acids. Written as DNA, the CDR3 is TGTGCCAGCAGCTTATTCGGGACAGGGGTCTACGAGCAGTACTTC. Translation gives CASSLFGTGVYEQYF.

The chain carries TRBV11-2 and TRBJ2-7; 14 bases line up with TRBD2. The ends lost 5 bases at V and 1 base at J; junction bases unmatched: 10. The CDR3 is made up of 18 amino acids. Per the germline V gene, CDR1 is SGHAT and CDR2 is FQNNGV. CDR3 residues: CASSHSTGTSGRSYEQYF. Written as DNA, the CDR3 is TGTGCCAGCAGCCATTCTACCGGGACTAGCGGGAGATCCTACGAGCAGTACTTC.

The rearrangement joins TRBV27 to TRBJ1-6; D gene uncertain. The germline V gene has CDR1 MNHEY and CDR2 SMNVEV (reference sequence). The CDR3 runs 18 residues. Trimming took 2 bases from V and 0 from J, leaving 14 bases between them. CDR3 sequence (DNA): TGTGCCAGCAGTTTAATACCCTCGGGGAGCTCCTATAATTCACCCCTCCACTTT. Amino acid sequence: CASSLIPSGSSYNSPLHF.

The chain combines TRBV6-5 with TRBJ2-3; 10 positions agree with TRBD2. V lost 2 bases, J lost 6 bases, and 8 bases stayed unmatched. The CDR3 length is 16 residues. Germline values: CDR1 MNHEY, CDR2 SVGAGI. As DNA, the CDR3 is TGTGCCAGCAGTTACCTCCCGGGACTAGCGACTGATACGCAGTATTTT. Protein sequence: CASSYLPGLATDTQYF.

The chain joins TRBV27 to TRBJ2-5, with TRBD2 identical over 7 bases. The CDR3 totals 16 residues. The V and J ends lost 1 base and 2 bases, in that order; junction bases with no gene match: 7. Germline V lookup: CDR1 MNHEY, CDR2 SMNVEV (reference sequence). CDR3 loop: CASSLWGGGRQETQYF. The CDR3 region has the DNA TGTGCCAGCAGTTTATGGGGGGGAGGGAGACAAGAGACCCAGTACTTC.

The chain has TRBV5-1 and TRBJ2-1, with a possible D match to TRBD2 (6 bases). The CDR3 length is 13 residues. With 0 bases removed from V and 9 bases from J, the gap between germline ends came to 10 bases. Per germline, CDR1 SGHRS and CDR2 YFSETQ. The DNA for the CDR3 is TGCGCCAGCAGCTTGGGTAAGGGAGGTGAGCAGTTCTTC. It specifies CASSLGKGGEQFF.

The chain couples TRBV14 to TRBJ2-6; a possible D gene is TRBD2 (7 bases). Per germline, CDR1 SGHDN and CDR2 FVKESK. This CDR3 comprises 17 residues. V dropped 1 base and J dropped 5 bases, with 15 bases sitting between them. CDR3 region: CASSQVRGGVRANVLTF. DNA for the CDR3: TGTGCCAGCAGCCAAGTGAGGGGGGGCGTACGGGCCAACGTCCTGACTTTC.

V and J are TRBV10-3 and TRBJ1-1; 8 bases are shared with TRBD1. Germline V CDR1 and CDR2: ENHRY, SYGVKD. V trimming: 10 bases; J trimming: 1 base; junction bases outside the gene matches: 5. This CDR3 is 13 amino acids long. The CDR3 DNA is TGTGCCACCTCGGACAGGGCGAACACTGAAGCTTTCTTT. Amino acids: CATSDRANTEAFF.

This clone has only one observation. This chain links TRBV5-1 with TRBJ1-1; D uncertain. From germline, CDR1 is SGHRS and CDR2 YFSETQ. Between the trimmed V and J ends, which lost 4 bases and 3 bases, there was a span of 13 bases. This CDR3 is 14 amino acids long. DNA of the CDR3: TGCGCCAGCAGCACCTTCGACAAAGACACTGAAGCTTTCTTT. It specifies CASSTFDKDTEAFF.

This rearrangement joins TRBV7-3 to TRBJ2-1; possible D gene TRBD1, 7 bases. The germline gives CDR1 SGHTA, CDR2 FQGTGA. The CDR3 runs 16 residues. Trimming stripped 0 bases from V and 6 bases from J, with 15 bases between. The CDR3 DNA is TGTGCCAGCAGCTTAACCGGAGGGACAGTGGGCAATGAGCAGTTCTTC. Translated: CASSLTGGTVGNEQFF.

This chain links TRBV27 with TRBJ2-3; 8 nucleotides line up with TRBD1. The CDR3 is made up of 15 amino acids. V was clipped by 6 bases and J by 5 bases; unmatched bases: 10. Germline V gives CDR1 MNHEY, CDR2 SMNVEV (reference sequence). The DNA for the CDR3 is TGTGCCAGCAGCCCTACGCCGGGACAGGAAGATACGCAGTATTTT. It encodes CASSPTPGQEDTQYF.

This chain uses TRBV5-5 with TRBJ2-3; no clear D. V lost 1 base, J lost 2 bases, and 11 bases lay in between. Germline CDR1 is SGHKS and CDR2 is YYEKEE (reference sequence). The CDR3 contains 15 residues. DNA for the CDR3: TGTGCCAGCAGCTTGATTCGACTTCCCACAGATACGCAGTATTTT. It translates to CASSLIRLPTDTQYF. Drawing the rest from reference TRBV5-5 and TRBJ2-3, the complete variable domain is DAGVTQSPTHLIKTRGQQVTLRCSPISGHKSVSWYQQVLGQGPQFIFQYYEKEERGRGNFPDRFSARQFPNYSSELNVNALLLGDSALYLCASSLIRLPTDTQYFGPGTRLTVL.

This rearrangement joins TRBV7-8 to TRBJ2-7, with 7 bases fitting TRBD1. J gave up 4 bases and V 4 bases, and 4 bases lay outside the gene matches. The germline V gene encodes CDR1 SGHVS and CDR2 FQNEAQ. CDR3 length: 13 amino acids. The CDR3 sequence: CASSSPGQYEQYF. DNA of the CDR3: TGTGCCAGCAGCTCCCCGGGACAGTACGAGCAGTACTTC.

V usage is TRBV19 and J usage is TRBJ2-3; 7 bases match TRBD2. This CDR3 comprises 18 residues. Germline V gives CDR1 LNHDA, CDR2 SQIVND (reference sequence). V trimming: 4 bases; J trimming: 2 bases; junction bases outside the gene matches: 15. CDR3 bases: TGTGCCAGTAGTACACTTAGCGGGCGGTTCTCCTCCACAGATACGCAGTATTTT. Protein: CASSTLSGRFSSTDTQYF.

The chain uses TRBV7-9 and TRBJ2-3; TRBD2 matches 16 bases. The CDR3 covers 16 residues. Germline assignment: CDR1 SEHNR and CDR2 FQNEAQ (reference sequence). The V gene end was trimmed by 5 bases and the J gene end by 3 bases; junction bases not matched to a gene: 2. CDR3 protein: CASSPGLAGGTDTQYF. CDR3 DNA: TGTGCCAGCAGCCCGGGACTAGCGGGAGGGACAGATACGCAGTATTTT.

CDR3 sequence reads: CASGFARLAGGRYNEQFF. The DNA of the CDR3 is TGTGCTAGTGGTTTCGCCCGACTAGCGGGAGGGAGATACAATGAGCAGTTCTTC. The V call is TRBV12-5, the J call TRBJ2-1, with 14 bases that match TRBD2. The CDR3 length is 18 residues. V shed 3 bases, J shed 4 bases, and the junction held 8 bases outside the gene matches. Looked up from germline, CDR1 is LGHNT and CDR2 is FRNRAP.

The rearrangement uses TRBV2 and TRBJ1-4; D not resolved. V was cut by 7 bases and J by 4 bases, with 10 bases left in between. The CDR3 runs 13 residues. The germline gives CDR1 SNHLY, CDR2 FYNNEI. CDR3 sequence reads: CASMRAGNEKLFF. The CDR3 DNA follows: TGTGCCAGCATGCGGGCGGGTAATGAAAAACTGTTTTTT.